The rows below give T cell receptor beta chains drawn from one sample of a study of Graves' ophthalmopathy and Graves' hyperthyroidism. TCRdb independently ran MiXCR on the multiplex PCR reads; one entry per CDR3 protein. Of 740,000 or so distinct CDR3 sequences listed, 40% were seen once; the top ten hold 44%. Source material: peripheral blood. All receptors come from an adult man with Graves' ophthalmopathy. CDR3s include the opening cysteine and the closing phenylalanine or tryptophan. The order of the fields is V gene, clone size, J gene, D gene, CDR3 length, CDR3 protein, CDR3 DNA. The D gene is left open where the match is weak. Size is stated for part of the rows, as once, few or many counts, or as a class when the clone is expanded.

TRBV2	few	TRBJ2-2	.	16	CASSEWVQISTGELFF	TGTGCCAGCAGTGAATGGGTGCAGATTTCTACCGGGGAGCTGTTTTTT
TRBV2	once	TRBJ1-6	.	13	CASSEGVNSPLHF	TGTGCCAGCAGTGAAGGGGTAAATTCACCCCTCCACTTT
TRBV14	.	TRBJ2-7	.	15	CASSSWDVGPYEQYF	TGTGCCAGCAGCTCATGGGACGTGGGCCCCTACGAGCAGTACTTC
TRBV9	.	TRBJ2-6	.	13	CASSVSAAGVLTF	TGTGCCAGCAGCGTATCCGCCGCGGGGGTCCTGACTTTC
TRBV12-3/TRBV12-4	few	TRBJ1-1	.	13	CASSLKASTEAFF	TGTGCCAGCAGTTTAAAGGCTAGCACTGAAGCTTTCTTT
TRBV5-6	.	TRBJ2-6	.	18	CASSLLRQRNSGANVLTF	TGTGCCAGCAGCTTGTTACGTCAGAGAAACTCTGGGGCCAACGTCCTGACTTTC
TRBV15	.	TRBJ1-2	.	10	CAWKGNGYTF	TGTGCCTGGAAAGGTAATGGCTACACCTTC
TRBV5-4	few	TRBJ1-2	.	14	CASSTEAVGYGYTF	TGTGCCAGCAGCACTGAGGCGGTCGGATATGGCTACACCTTC
TRBV10-3	.	TRBJ2-6	.	16	CAISGVLGSGANVLTF	TGTGCCATCAGTGGGGTCCTTGGATCTGGGGCCAACGTCCTGACTTTC
TRBV10-3	.	TRBJ1-3	TRBD1	16	CATGTGNLDSGNTIYF	TGTGCCACCGGGACAGGGAACCTCGACTCTGGAAACACCATATATTTT
TRBV2	few	TRBJ1-6	TRBD1	14	CASSPGQDNSPLHF	TGTGCCAGCAGTCCGGGACAGGATAATTCACCCCTCCACTTT
TRBV20-1	few	TRBJ1-4	.	14	CSAREAEVVEKLFF	TGCAGTGCTAGAGAGGCCGAGGTGGTTGAAAAACTGTTTTTT
TRBV9	.	TRBJ2-7	.	14	CASSLSGTPYEQYF	TGTGCCAGCAGCCTTTCCGGGACACCCTACGAGCAGTACTTC
TRBV15	many	TRBJ1-2	.	14	CATSRSAGFDGYTF	TGTGCCACCAGCAGATCCGCGGGTTTTGATGGCTACACCTTC
TRBV10-2	.	TRBJ2-3	TRBD2	15	CASSTSGRAVDTQYF	TGCGCCAGCAGTACTAGCGGGAGGGCCGTGGATACGCAGTATTTT
TRBV7-3	few	TRBJ2-7	.	15	CASSFRLPSSYEQYF	TGTGCCAGCAGCTTCCGACTACCTAGCTCCTACGAGCAGTACTTC
TRBV9	.	TRBJ2-2	.	15	CASSVEVTSKGELFF	TGTGCCAGCAGCGTAGAAGTAACTAGCAAAGGGGAGCTGTTTTTT
TRBV7-6	many	TRBJ2-2	TRBD1	15	CASSLGQGWTGELFF	TGTGCCAGCAGCCTGGGACAGGGTTGGACCGGGGAGCTGTTTTTT
TRBV15	many	TRBJ1-5	TRBD1	16	CATSRLGTGGDQPQHF	TGTGCCACCAGCAGACTAGGGACAGGGGGTGATCAGCCCCAGCATTTT
TRBV29-1	.	TRBJ2-7	TRBD1	13	CSISGQGDYEQYF	TGCAGCATTTCGGGACAGGGGGATTACGAGCAGTACTTC